This section outlines one T cell receptor beta chain sequence together with its context. Assay used: immunoSEQ multiplex PCR; TCRdb lists only in-frame clones, some missing. The data hold approximately 90,000 clones, with about 88% observed a single time. Trimming at V came to 5 bases and at J to 6 bases, leaving 11 bases not matched to a gene. Germline lookup yields CDR1 MNHEY and CDR2 SVGEGT. This CDR3 is built from 17 residues. The source of the sample is a study of blood T cell repertoires in COVID-19. For the study at large: From the United States, Italy and Spain came samples of acute and convalescent COVID-19. PBMCs, B-cell-depleted T cells, or T cells provided the cDNA or gDNA that made up the material.

This clonotype was sampled from a man aged 50-60 years with acute or convalescent COVID-19. The specimen sequenced was peripheral blood. The V gene is TRBV6-2 or TRBV6-3, the J gene TRBJ2-1; 12 bases line up with TRBD2. The CDR3 sequence is CASSLLLAGGPRNEQFF. CDR3 bases: TGTGCCAGCAGTCTTCTCCTAGCGGGGGGGCCACGCAATGAGCAGTTCTTC.